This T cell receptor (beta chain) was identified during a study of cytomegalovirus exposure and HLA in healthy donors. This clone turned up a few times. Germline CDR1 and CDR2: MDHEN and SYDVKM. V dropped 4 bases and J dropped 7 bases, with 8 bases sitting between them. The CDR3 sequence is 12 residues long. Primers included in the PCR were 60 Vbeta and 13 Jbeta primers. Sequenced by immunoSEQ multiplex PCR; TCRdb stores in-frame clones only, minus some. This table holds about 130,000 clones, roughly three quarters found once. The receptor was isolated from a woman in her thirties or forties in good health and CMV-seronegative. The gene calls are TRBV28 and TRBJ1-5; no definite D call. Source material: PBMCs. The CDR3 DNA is TGTGCCAGCAGTTCGGGAAACCAGCCCCAGCATTTT. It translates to CASSSGNQPQHF.